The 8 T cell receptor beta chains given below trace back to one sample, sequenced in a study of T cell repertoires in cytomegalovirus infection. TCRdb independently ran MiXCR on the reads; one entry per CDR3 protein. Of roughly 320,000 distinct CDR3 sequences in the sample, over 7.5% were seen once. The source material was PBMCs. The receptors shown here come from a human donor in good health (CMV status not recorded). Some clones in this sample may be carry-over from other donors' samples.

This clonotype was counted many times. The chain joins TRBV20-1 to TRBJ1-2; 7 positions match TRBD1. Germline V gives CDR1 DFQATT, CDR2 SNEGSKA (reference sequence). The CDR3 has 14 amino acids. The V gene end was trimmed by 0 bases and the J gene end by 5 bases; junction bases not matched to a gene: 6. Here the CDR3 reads CSARDEDRRYGYTF. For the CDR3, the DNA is TGCAGTGCTAGAGATGAGGACAGGCGATATGGCTACACCTTC.

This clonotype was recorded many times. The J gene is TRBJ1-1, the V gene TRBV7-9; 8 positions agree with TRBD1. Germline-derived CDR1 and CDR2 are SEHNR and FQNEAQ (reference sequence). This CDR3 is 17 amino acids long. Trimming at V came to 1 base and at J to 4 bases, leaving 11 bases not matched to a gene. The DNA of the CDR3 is TGTGCCAGCAGCTTAGGCAGGGGGCTCCGGGGTGTCACTGAAGCTTTCTTT. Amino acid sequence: CASSLGRGLRGVTEAFF.

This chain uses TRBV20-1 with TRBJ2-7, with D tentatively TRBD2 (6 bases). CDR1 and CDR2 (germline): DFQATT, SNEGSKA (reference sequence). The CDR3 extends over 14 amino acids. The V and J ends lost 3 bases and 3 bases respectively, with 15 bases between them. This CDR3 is CSAREGMVDYEQYF. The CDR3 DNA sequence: TGCAGTGCTAGGGAGGGAATGGTCGACTACGAGCAGTACTTC.

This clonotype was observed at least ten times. The DNA of the CDR3 is TGTGCCAGCAGCTTACAGAGAGGGGAGGAGGCTTTCTTT. Protein: CASSLQRGEEAFF. This chain links TRBV7-2 with TRBJ1-1, with D possibly matching TRBD1 (5 bases). Germline V lookup: CDR1 SGHTA, CDR2 FQGNSA. The CDR3 has 13 amino acids. Trimming pared 2 bases from V and 11 bases from J, leaving 15 bases between.

The CDR3 DNA is TGTGCCAGCAGAAAAGACGGGGCGAAGGGAGCACCCCTCCACTTT. Translated: CASRKDGAKGAPLHF. J is TRBJ1-6 and V is TRBV6-2 or TRBV6-3; TRBD1 might be the D (5 bases). V was shortened by 6 bases and J by 11 bases, with 20 bases between the two germline ends. This CDR3 has 15 amino acids. Germline lookup yields CDR1 MNHEY and CDR2 SVGEGT.

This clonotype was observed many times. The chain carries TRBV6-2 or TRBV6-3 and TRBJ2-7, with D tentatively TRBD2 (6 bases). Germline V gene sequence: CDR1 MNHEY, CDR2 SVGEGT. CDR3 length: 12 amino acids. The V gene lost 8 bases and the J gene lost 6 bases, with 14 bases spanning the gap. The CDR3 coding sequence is TGTGCCAGCGGGACTGCGGGCTCCGAGCAGTACTTC. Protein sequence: CASGTAGSEQYF.

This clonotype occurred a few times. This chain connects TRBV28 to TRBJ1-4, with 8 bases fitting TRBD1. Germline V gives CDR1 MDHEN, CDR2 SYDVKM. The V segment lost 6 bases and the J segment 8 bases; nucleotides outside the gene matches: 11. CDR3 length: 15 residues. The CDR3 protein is CASRETGTGSEKLFF. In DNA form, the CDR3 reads TGTGCCAGCAGGGAAACCGGGACAGGTAGCGAAAAACTGTTTTTT.

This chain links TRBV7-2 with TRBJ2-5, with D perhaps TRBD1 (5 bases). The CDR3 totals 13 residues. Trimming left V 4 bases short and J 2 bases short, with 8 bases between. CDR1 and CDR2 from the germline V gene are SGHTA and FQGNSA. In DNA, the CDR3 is TGTGCCAGCAGCTATAACAGGCAAGAGACCCAGTACTTC. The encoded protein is CASSYNRQETQYF.